The TCR beta chain described here comes from a study of T cells in Graves' hyperthyroidism and ophthalmopathy. V was shortened by 1 base and J by 7 bases, with 7 bases between the two germline ends. Germline CDR1 and CDR2: MNHEY and SVGEGT. The CDR3 consists of 12 residues. Ophthalmopathy patients had Clinical Activity Score at least 3, NOSPECS grade at least 4, duration under 3 months. Regions amplified from RNA transcripts were the TCR beta CDR3 regions. An initial round of RT-PCR targeting the TCR CDR3 relied on the HTBI primer set. Via MiXCR, TCRdb re-called the multiplex PCR reads, giving one row per CDR3 protein. The data contain 490,000 or so distinct CDR3 sequences, 22% of them singletons.

Input material: blood. The TCR originated in a woman in her sixties or seventies with Graves' ophthalmopathy. The chain is built from TRBV6-2 or TRBV6-3 and TRBJ1-2; D may be TRBD1 (5 bases). The CDR3 bases are TGTGCCAGCAGTTACTACCAGGGTGGCTACACCTTC. It translates to CASSYYQGGYTF.